These 11 T cell receptor beta chains share one sample of origin, sequenced in a study of shared clonotypes between healthy human individuals (dated by TCRdb to about 2020). Receptor amplification or capture employed the immunoSEQ multiplex PCR assay. Here the immuneACCESS table is served through TCRdb, limited to in-frame sequences with V and J called. Missing clones are a known gap in these copies; in checked studies unresolved V genes cover under half, and the rest lacks a known reason. For this sample there are 1 million to 1.2 million clones; roughly 80% appear just once. Together, the top ten hold roughly 0.83% of the sample. Sequenced material: memory CD4+ T cells from PBMCs. Read against the paper, the sample's cell subset or site label means: CD45RA-negative fraction. The receptors originated from a man between 18 and 29 years old in good health. Some clones in this sample may be carry-over from other donors' samples.

The V and J genes are TRBV9 and TRBJ1-2, with D hard to call. This CDR3 contains 14 residues. Germline values: CDR1 SGDLS, CDR2 YYNGEE. V lost 4 bases and J lost 7, with 17 bases in between. This chain's CDR3 is CASSLMNTLSGYTF. In DNA form, the CDR3 reads TGTGCCAGCAGCCTAATGAACACCTTGAGTGGCTACACCTTC.

The V gene is TRBV19, the J gene TRBJ2-2; D uncertain. Per germline, CDR1 LNHDA and CDR2 SQIVND (reference sequence). The V end was cut by 4 bases, the J end by 1 base, with 1 base between. The CDR3 extends over 12 amino acids. CDR3 nucleotide sequence: TGTGCCAGTAGTAGGAACACCGGGGAGCTGTTTTTT. It codes for CASSRNTGELFF. Filled out from reference TRBV19 and TRBJ2-2, the complete variable domain reads DGGITQSPKYLFRKEGQNVTLSCEQNLNHDAMYWYRQDPGQGLRLIYYSQIVNDFQKGDIAEGYSVSREKKESFPLTVTSAQKNPTAFYLCASSRNTGELFFGEGSRLTVL.

This clone was recorded at least ten times. The J gene is TRBJ1-2, the V gene TRBV4-3; D unresolved. Germline CDR1 is LGHNA and CDR2 is YSLEER. The length of the CDR3 is 15 residues. Trimming stripped 2 bases from V and 2 bases from J, with 12 bases between. The CDR3 loop is CASSQISNRNYGYTF. The CDR3 region has the DNA TGCGCCAGCAGCCAAATATCGAACAGAAACTATGGCTACACCTTC.

This clone was seen once. The chain employs TRBV28 and TRBJ2-3, with 12 bases matching TRBD1. After removal of 3 bases from V and 7 bases from J, the junction contained 8 bases not matched to a gene. The CDR3 runs to 16 residues. Per the germline V gene, CDR1 is MDHEN and CDR2 is SYDVKM. The CDR3 sequence is CASSLGQGALKYTQYF. In nucleotides, the CDR3 is TGTGCCAGCAGTTTGGGACAGGGGGCCCTCAAATATACGCAGTATTTT.

This chain links TRBV30 with TRBJ2-4; 7 bases fit TRBD1. V dropped 1 base and J dropped 8; count of bases not matched to a gene: 5. CDR1 and CDR2 (germline): GTSNPN, SVGIG (reference sequence). The CDR3 extends over 13 amino acids. CDR3: CAWSANQGDIQYF. The CDR3 coding sequence is TGTGCCTGGAGTGCCAATCAGGGGGACATTCAGTACTTC.

For this clone: The same CDR3 can be traced to other DNA sequences in this sample. V usage is TRBV2 and J usage is TRBJ2-7, with TRBD1 as a possible D gene (5 bases). V was trimmed by 4 bases and J by 3 bases, leaving 7 bases between them. The CDR3 totals 12 residues. Per the germline V gene, CDR1 is SNHLY and CDR2 is FYNNEI. The CDR3 here is CASSGQGYEQYF. CDR3 sequence (DNA): TGTGCCAGCAGTGGGCAGGGCTACGAGCAGTACTTC.

This chain connects TRBV5-5 to TRBJ2-7, with 11 positions matching TRBD2. V lost 2 bases to trimming and J lost 0 bases; unmatched junction nucleotides: 7. The CDR3 consists of 17 residues. CDR1 is SGHKS and CDR2 is YYEKEE in the germline V gene (reference sequence). Here the CDR3 DNA reads TGTGCCAGCAGCTTCATAGCGGGAGGGCCGAGCTCCTACGAGCAGTACTTC. This encodes CASSFIAGGPSSYEQYF.

Of note for this clone: This likely stems from a read error, as it lies one base from a far larger clone. The gene calls are TRBV15 and TRBJ2-7; 7 nucleotides agree with TRBD2. CDR3 size: 20 residues. Per the germline V gene, CDR1 is LNHNV and CDR2 is YYDKDF (reference sequence). As DNA, the CDR3 is TGTGCCACCAGCAGAGACAGGGATTGGGGAGCGGGACCACATCGGTACGAGCAGCACTTC. Its protein is CATSRDRDWGAGPHRYEQHF.

This clone was observed once. This sample also contains other DNA sequences that code for the same CDR3. The rearrangement joins TRBV6-1 to TRBJ1-2; D is unclear. CDR1 and CDR2 from the germline V gene are MNHNS and SASEGT. The CDR3 covers 11 residues. Trimming took off 3 bases at V and 5 bases at J, with 4 bases between the two ends. This CDR3 reads CASSERYGYTF. CDR3 DNA: TGTGCCAGCAGTGAGAGGTATGGCTACACCTTC.

Notes on this clone: This sample includes further DNA sequences coding for the same CDR3. The chain recombines TRBV28 with TRBJ2-1; D unclear. CDR3 length: 14 amino acids. V lost 3 bases, J lost 2 bases, and 8 bases lay in between. From germline, CDR1 is MDHEN and CDR2 SYDVKM. The chain's CDR3 is CASSLGGAYNEQFF. The CDR3 DNA follows: TGTGCCAGCAGTTTGGGCGGAGCCTACAATGAGCAGTTCTTC.

J is TRBJ1-1 and V is TRBV2; 7 bases are shared with TRBD1. Germline trimming cut 6 bases from V and 13 bases from J; bases unmatched to any gene: 14. The V gene's germline CDR1 is SNHLY and CDR2 FYNNEI. CDR3 length: 13 amino acids. This CDR3 reads CASSRDSQFGGFF. The CDR3 bases are TGTGCCAGCAGCCGGGACAGCCAATTCGGGGGTTTCTTT.